This TCR beta chain was retrieved from a study of identical twins. General study findings and limits: A cross-sectional statistical analysis, not follow-up of the same donors, supported the conclusions.

The CDR3 length is 14 residues. The V gene's germline CDR1 is MNHNS and CDR2 SASEGT. V lost 4 bases to trimming and J lost 3 bases, with 12 bases between them. About this clonotype: Its antigen is undetermined.

TCRdb reanalysed the 5' RACE reads using MiXCR and keeps one entry per CDR3 protein. This sample has fewer than 250,000 distinct CDR3 sequences, with around a tenth found just once. The chain combines TRBV6-1 with TRBJ1-1, with TRBD1 as a possible D gene (5 bases). Material for sequencing was memory (CD45RO+) T cells sorted from blood. The clonotype comes from a woman under 30 in good health. The CDR3 region has the DNA TGTGCCAGCAGTGGAGGGGCGTTCGACACTGAAGCTTTCTTT. Translation: CASSGGAFDTEAFF.